This T cell receptor beta chain originates from a study of blood T cell repertoires in COVID-19. For the study at large: COVID-19 samples, acute and convalescent, were from the United States, Italy and Spain.

In the original analysis: Amplifying reference gene primers gave estimates of nucleated cell counts. The data were produced by immunoSEQ multiplex PCR, yet TCRdb's version contains in-frame clones alone and is incomplete. The V and J calls and clone size come from that table; D and trimming were worked out from the DNA. The data hold 150,000 to 200,000 clones, with more than 85% observed a single time. After removal of 4 bases from V and 9 bases from J, the junction contained 9 bases not matched to a gene. Per the germline V gene, CDR1 is ENHRY and CDR2 is SYGVKD. This CDR3 region has 14 residues. Sequences were obtained from peripheral blood. This TCR came from a woman aged 60-70 years with COVID-19, enrolled during active disease. The chain carries TRBV10-3 and TRBJ1-5; 7 bases agree with TRBD1. The CDR3 nucleotides read TGTGCCATCAGTGCCAGGGGGAAGGATCGGCCCCAGCATTTT. Residues: CAISARGKDRPQHF.